The rows below give T cell receptor beta chains drawn from one sample of a study of cytomegalovirus exposure and HLA in healthy donors. Profiled with immunoSEQ multiplex PCR; TCRdb holds only in-frame clones, not every one. Among 55,000 to 85,000 clones listed, roughly 88% were seen once. Sequenced sample: PBMCs. The receptors originated from a woman in her twenties or thirties in good health and CMV-seronegative. CDR3s include the opening cysteine and the closing phenylalanine or tryptophan. Each record gives: V gene, J gene, D gene, clone size, CDR3 protein, CDR3 DNA. A D gene is named only where the DNA matches it firmly. The size field is filled for only some rows; it gives once, few, many or a size class.

TRBV19	TRBJ1-3	.	.	CASSLQGLRGNTIYF	TGTGCCAGTAGTCTTCAGGGACTGAGAGGAAACACCATATATTTT
TRBV18	TRBJ1-1	TRBD1	.	CASSLRDSEREAFF	TGTGCCAGCTCACTTAGGGACAGCGAGAGGGAAGCTTTCTTT
TRBV7-8	TRBJ1-1	.	.	CASSLAYRDTEAFF	TGTGCCAGCAGCTTAGCGTACAGGGATACTGAAGCTTTCTTT
TRBV5-1	TRBJ2-7	.	.	CASSLGRISSYEQYF	TGCGCCAGCAGCTTGGGGCGGATAAGCTCCTACGAGCAGTACTTC
TRBV27	TRBJ1-2	.	few	CASSLIGQGYGYTF	TGTGCCAGCAGTTTGATCGGGCAGGGTTATGGCTACACCTTC
TRBV9	TRBJ2-7	TRBD1	.	CASSSGQVAYEQYF	TGTGCCAGCAGCTCGGGACAGGTGGCCTACGAGCAGTACTTC
TRBV30	TRBJ1-5	.	.	CAWDSGQGRQPQHF	TGTGCCTGGGATTCGGGTCAGGGCCGACAGCCCCAGCATTTT
TRBV9	TRBJ2-3	TRBD2	.	CASSTLAATDTQYF	TGTGCCAGCAGCACACTAGCGGCCACAGATACGCAGTATTTT
TRBV27	TRBJ1-4	.	.	CASSLGRPGFWTNEKLFF	TGTGCCAGCAGTTTAGGGAGGCCAGGGTTTTGGACTAATGAAAAACTGTTTTTT
TRBV4-3	TRBJ2-1	TRBD2	.	CASSPGGSEAGANEQFF	TGCGCCAGCAGCCCCGGCGGGTCAGAAGCGGGAGCCAATGAGCAGTTCTTC
TRBV6-6	TRBJ2-7	TRBD2	few	CASSSGTSSREQYF	TGTGCCAGCAGTTCCGGGACTAGCTCTCGCGAGCAGTACTTC
TRBV28	TRBJ2-3	.	.	CASSPDGTLPSTDTQYF	TGTGCCAGCAGTCCCGACGGGACTCTTCCTAGCACAGATACGCAGTATTTT
TRBV10-3	TRBJ2-5	.	once	CAITRGREETQYF	TGTGCCATCACGAGAGGACGGGAGGAGACCCAGTACTTC
TRBV2	TRBJ2-5	TRBD2	.	CASSGLAAEQYF	TGTGCCAGCAGTGGACTAGCGGCAGAGCAGTACTTC
TRBV19	TRBJ2-1	.	.	CASSIDPQGFKVHNEQFF	TGTGCCAGTAGTATAGATCCCCAGGGGTTTAAGGTCCACAATGAGCAGTTCTTC
TRBV19	TRBJ2-3	.	.	CASSLTGNPSSTDTQYF	TGTGCCAGTAGTCTGACAGGCAACCCATCTAGCACAGATACGCAGTATTTT
TRBV19	TRBJ1-3	TRBD1	.	CASSSTGDEDTIYF	TGTGCCAGTAGTTCAACAGGGGATGAAGACACCATATATTTT
TRBV6-1	TRBJ2-1	TRBD2	.	CASSDTSGRVYNEQFF	TGTGCCAGCAGTGACACTAGCGGGAGGGTTTACAATGAGCAGTTCTTC
TRBV11-2	TRBJ2-1	TRBD2	.	CASSPGLAGGEQFF	TGTGCCAGCAGCCCTGGACTAGCGGGAGGCGAGCAGTTCTTC
TRBV12-5	TRBJ1-2	TRBD1	.	CASGLVPGQAYGYTF	TGTGCTAGTGGTTTGGTGCCGGGACAGGCATATGGCTACACCTTC
TRBV5-1	TRBJ2-5	.	.	CASSLAASEETQYF	TGCGCCAGCAGCTTGGCCGCGTCGGAGGAGACCCAGTACTTC
TRBV9	TRBJ2-7	TRBD1	.	CASSGGGQGLSYEQYF	TGTGCCAGCAGCGGGGGAGGACAGGGGCTCTCCTACGAGCAGTACTTC
TRBV5-1	TRBJ2-2	TRBD2	once	CASRGLAGSRTGELFF	TGCGCCAGCAGAGGACTAGCGGGTAGTCGGACCGGGGAGCTGTTTTTT
TRBV2	TRBJ2-5	TRBD2	few	CASSEMLAASAQYF	TGTGCCAGCAGTGAAATGCTAGCGGCGTCGGCCCAGTACTTC
TRBV5-4	TRBJ2-2	.	.	CASSLDQRAADTGELFF	TGTGCCAGCAGCTTGGACCAGAGGGCCGCGGACACCGGGGAGCTGTTTTTT
TRBV10-2	TRBJ1-1	.	few	CASRPVRDWSEAFF	TGCGCCAGCAGGCCCGTACGGGACTGGTCTGAAGCTTTCTTT
TRBV7-2	TRBJ1-2	.	.	CASSLAAGRGYTF	TGTGCCAGCAGCTTAGCGGCAGGGAGGGGCTACACCTTC
TRBV7-9	TRBJ1-5	TRBD1	.	CASSSDRVDQPQHF	TGTGCCAGCAGCTCCGACAGGGTAGATCAGCCCCAGCATTTT
TRBV19	TRBJ2-1	TRBD1	.	CASSPGQGVIYNEQFF	TGTGCCAGTAGCCCGGGACAGGGTGTGATTTACAATGAGCAGTTCTTC
TRBV28	TRBJ2-7	TRBD2	.	CASTGPETSGATYEQYF	TGTGCCAGCACCGGCCCTGAGACTAGCGGGGCAACCTACGAGCAGTACTTC
TRBV7-3	TRBJ1-1	.	.	CASSLLGEGNTEAFF	TGTGCCAGCAGCCTCCTAGGAGAGGGGAACACTGAAGCTTTCTTT
TRBV18	TRBJ1-1	TRBD1	.	CASSPGQGAFEAFF	TGTGCCAGCTCACCGGGACAGGGGGCGTTTGAAGCTTTCTTT
TRBV6-5	TRBJ2-1	.	.	CASSLGQGNYNEQFF	TGTGCCAGCAGTTTGGGGCAGGGGAATTACAATGAGCAGTTCTTC
TRBV6-6	TRBJ2-3	TRBD1	.	CASRGTADTDTQYF	TGTGCCAGCAGAGGGACAGCAGACACAGATACGCAGTATTTT
TRBV5-4	TRBJ2-3	.	.	CASSLELDADTQYF	TGTGCCAGCAGCTTGGAACTCGATGCGGATACGCAGTATTTT